This entry is about one T cell receptor beta chain. Antigen unknown. The CDR3 has 16 amino acids. Germline V gene sequence: CDR1 LGHNA, CDR2 YSLEER. V was cut by 0 bases and J by 7 bases, with 16 bases left in between. The study used a library that attached unique molecular identifiers to individual cDNA molecules. TCRdb independently ran MiXCR on the RACE reads; one entry per CDR3 protein. The sample holds fewer than 100,000 distinct CDR3 sequences, around a tenth seen once. This entry comes from a study of human T cells and chemical hapten exposure. Whole-study context: Weekly administration of diphenylcyclopropenone to the scalp of patients continued throughout the roughly 22-week study. Findings of the study overall: Every donor had alopecia, and their immune response may therefore differ from healthy people's.

The time point here: patch test 2, 6 weeks after DPC sensitization. Stated treatment: therapeutic diphenylcyclopropenone sensitization with weekly scalp DPC. Non-pregnant alopecia patients aged 18 to 70, suitable for DPC therapy. The source material was whole blood, sampled in connection with sensitization to the hapten diphenylcyclopropenone (DPC). The receptor was derived from a man between 18 and 35 years old with alopecia areata. Some clones in this sample may be carry-over from other donors' samples. The chain employs TRBV4-3 and TRBJ1-5; no clear D gene. The CDR3 bases are TGCGCCAGCAGCCAAGATTCCGGATTGGGCCGGCAGCCCCAGCATTTT. Translated, it gives CASSQDSGLGRQPQHF.